This T cell receptor (beta chain) originates from a study of persistence of HIV-infected CD4 T cells. The stimulus was lysate of CMV-infected fibroblasts, roughly 10 ug/mL. CD40L/CD69 double-negative CD45RO-high memory CD4+ T cells were collected. A roughly 17-hour stimulation of CD8-depleted PBMCs used anti-CD28/CD49d costimulation, CD40-blocking antibody and enfuvirtide. The libraries were made with immunoSEQ version 4 in survey mode. Method: immunoSEQ multiplex PCR; TCRdb's copy keeps in-frame clones and lacks some. The sample holds 25,000 to 35,000 clones; around 82% are singletons and the top ten take about 4.5%. Notes on this clone: The antigen is not known.

This TCR was sampled from an adult man with HIV who was CMV-seropositive. The material was CD4+ T cells sorted from PBMCs after approximately 20-hour stimulation, obtained from a patient who received antiretroviral therapy.

This CDR3 reads CASSTTGKVYEQYF. CDR3 in DNA: TGTGCCAGCAGCACAACAGGGAAGGTTTACGAGCAGTACTTC. The V gene is TRBV28, the J gene TRBJ2-7; D is possibly TRBD1 (6 bases). Germline CDR1 and CDR2: MDHEN and SYDVKM. This CDR3 is built from 14 residues. V was shortened by 6 bases and J by 4 bases, with 16 bases between the two germline ends.